A selection of T cell receptor beta chains follows, all from one sample in a study of beta chain features in type 1 diabetes. Some clones are missing from TCRdb's copy, which holds only in-frame ones; the method was immunoSEQ multiplex PCR. The sample holds more than 300,000 clones, 9.5% to 10% seen once. Sequenced input: central memory CD4+ T cells from blood. These receptors originate from a man aged 25 to 40 with type 1 diabetes. Both conserved end residues are trimmed from each CDR3. The size field is filled for only some rows; it gives once, few, many or a size class.

v_call clone_size cdr3_aa
TRBV30 few AWGIGRSDSGNTIY
TRBV10-2 few ASSGALGTGELF
TRBV7-7 few ASSRGTSYQETQY
TRBV7-8 few ASSLGAREAQPQH
TRBV5-1 . ASSLGVAGAYEQY
TRBV18 . ASSPPSQDEQF
TRBV21-1 few ASSTGTSGRGETQY
TRBV28 few ASSFKGLGTDTQY
TRBV7-8 . ASSLAGGAYDARRTQY
TRBV29-1 . SVDSGKREAQY
TRBV10-3 few AIRGDSGEKLF
TRBV10-3 . AISKDNNSPLH
TRBV6-5 few ASSYSGRDWGGELF
TRBV7-2 . ASSPGHLSTDTQY